The 9 T cell receptor beta chains below come from one sample, sequenced in a study of blood T cell repertoires in COVID-19. TCRdb's copy holds only in-frame clones and misses some; the assay was immunoSEQ multiplex PCR. The sample holds 150,000 to 200,000 clones, about 87% seen once. Source material: peripheral blood. These receptor sequences come from a woman in her 70s with COVID-19, enrolled during active disease.

This clone was seen only once. The chain combines TRBV4-1 with TRBJ2-5; the D gene is possibly TRBD1 (6 bases). The CDR3 extends over 15 amino acids. Between the trimmed V and J ends, which lost 5 bases and 0 bases, there was a span of 13 bases. Germline lookup yields CDR1 MGHRA and CDR2 YSYEKL. The CDR3 here is CASSYSGTHQETQYF. CDR3 nucleotides: TGCGCCAGCAGCTACTCCGGGACACACCAAGAGACCCAGTACTTC.

The CDR3 region is CAWRDRGNTEAFF. CDR3 sequence (DNA): TGTGCCTGGAGGGACAGGGGGAACACTGAAGCTTTCTTT. The V call is TRBV30, the J call TRBJ1-1; 9 bases agree with TRBD1. Germline CDR1 and CDR2: GTSNPN and SVGIG (reference sequence). V dropped 3 bases and J dropped 1; count of bases not matched to a gene: 0. The CDR3 loop spans 13 amino acids.

The chain uses TRBV12-3 or TRBV12-4 and TRBJ1-6, with 8 positions matching TRBD1. J was trimmed by 10 bases and V by 8 bases; bases with no gene match: 7. This CDR3 region has 13 residues. This CDR3 is CASRRQGNSPLHF. The CDR3 DNA reads as TGTGCCAGCCGCCGACAGGGGAACTCACCCCTCCACTTT.

This chain joins TRBV29-1 and TRBJ1-1; 10 bases line up with TRBD1. V was pared by 7 bases and J by 3 bases, with 5 bases of the junction left unmatched. The CDR3 consists of 13 residues. Germline CDR1 and CDR2: SQVTM and ANQGSEA. The CDR3 nucleotides read TGCAGCGGGGGACAGGGGTTGTACACTGAAGCTTTCTTT. It codes for CSGGQGLYTEAFF. Full variable domain (missing parts from reference TRBV29-1 and TRBJ1-1): SAVISQKPSRDICQRGTSLTIQCQVDSQVTMMFWYRQQPGQSLTLIATANQGSEATYESGFVIDKFPISRPNLTFSTLTVSNMSPEDSSIYLCSGGQGLYTEAFFGQGTRLTVV.

The genes are TRBV30 and TRBJ1-6, with 9 bases aligning to TRBD1. The CDR3 is 14 residues long. Germline CDR1 GTSNPN, CDR2 SVGIG (reference sequence). The ends lost 8 bases at V and 9 bases at J; junction bases unmatched: 11. CDR3 DNA sequence: TGTGCCGGTGGACCCGGGACAGGGTTTTCACCCCTCCACTTT. Amino acid sequence: CAGGPGTGFSPLHF.

The rearrangement uses TRBV9 and TRBJ1-4; no clear D. Germline V gene data show CDR1 as SGDLS and CDR2 as YYNGEE. Trimming removed 4 bases at V and 8 bases at J, with 12 bases between. CDR3 length: 13 amino acids. CDR3 protein: CASSPPAQEKLFF. Written as DNA, the CDR3 is TGTGCCAGCAGCCCCCCCGCGCAAGAAAAACTGTTTTTT. The variable domain in full, completed from reference TRBV9 and TRBJ1-4, reads DSGVTQTPKHLITATGQRVTLRCSPRSGDLSVYWYQQSLDQGLQFLIQYYNGEERAKGNILERFSAQQFPDLHSELNLSSLELGDSALYFCASSPPAQEKLFFGSGTQLSVL.

This chain connects TRBV5-1 to TRBJ1-5, with no clear D. This CDR3 region has 15 residues. V was shortened by 0 bases and J by 4 bases, with 11 bases between the two germline ends. Germline V gene lookup returns CDR1 SGHRS and CDR2 YFSETQ. The CDR3 loop is CASSLEAGGNQPQHF. In DNA, the CDR3 is TGCGCCAGCAGCTTGGAAGCCGGAGGGAATCAGCCCCAGCATTTT. Together with reference TRBV5-1 and TRBJ1-5, the CDR3 gives the full variable domain: KAGVTQTPRYLIKTRGQQVTLSCSPISGHRSVSWYQQTPGQGLQFLFEYFSETQRNKGNFPGRFSGRQFSNSRSEMNVSTLELGDSALYLCASSLEAGGNQPQHFGDGTRLSIL.

V is TRBV30 and J is TRBJ2-1, with D possibly TRBD1 on 6 matching bases. CDR1 and CDR2 (germline): GTSNPN, SVGIG (reference sequence). The V end lost 7 bases, the J end lost 4 bases, and 17 bases lay between the germline ends. This CDR3 is built from 14 residues. The CDR3 sequence is CASLRDKTYNEQFF. The CDR3 bases are TGTGCCTCCCTCCGGGACAAGACTTACAATGAGCAGTTCTTC.

In nucleotides, the CDR3 is TGTGCCAGCAGCCCACAGGGGCTCGGGAACACTGAAGCTTTCTTT. Encoded protein: CASSPQGLGNTEAFF. The rearrangement uses TRBV6-5 and TRBJ1-1; 7 nucleotides align to TRBD1. Germline CDR1 MNHEY, CDR2 SVGAGI. CDR3 size: 15 residues. J was trimmed by 1 base and V by 6 bases; bases with no gene match: 8.